These T cell receptor beta chains were read from a single sample in a study of T cells in localized non-small cell lung cancer. TCRdb keeps only in-frame clones here, not all; method: immunoSEQ multiplex PCR. The sample contains about 15,000 clones, around 81% of which appear only once. This specimen consisted of peripheral blood, obtained before any cancer treatment. All receptors derive from a female donor older than 55 with stage I squamous cell lung carcinoma. Both conserved end residues are part of each CDR3.

>TRBV4-1
CASSPGQNSPLHF
>TRBV18
CASSPASTDTQYF
>TRBV2
CARWGTGANVLTF
>TRBV7-9
CASSLETGYSYNEQFF
>TRBV5-4
CASSSTGYTDTQYF
>TRBV7-8
CASSLNSWSVALQGETQYF
>TRBV7-9
CASSPRRVASGGVSQYF
>TRBV5-1
CASSWRTGNFGANVLTF
>TRBV19
CASSPGLRPTEAFF
>TRBV30
CAWGGRNEKLFF